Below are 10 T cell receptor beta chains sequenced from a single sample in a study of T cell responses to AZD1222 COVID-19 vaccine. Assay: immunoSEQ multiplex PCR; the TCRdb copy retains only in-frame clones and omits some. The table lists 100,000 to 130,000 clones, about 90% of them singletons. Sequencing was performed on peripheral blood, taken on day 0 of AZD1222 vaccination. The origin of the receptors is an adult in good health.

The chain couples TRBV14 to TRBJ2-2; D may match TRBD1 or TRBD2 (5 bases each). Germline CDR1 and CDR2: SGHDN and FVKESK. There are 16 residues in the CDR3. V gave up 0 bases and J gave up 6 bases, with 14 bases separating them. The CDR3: CASSQDFGTQAGELFF. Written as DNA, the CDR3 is TGTGCCAGCAGCCAAGATTTTGGGACCCAGGCCGGGGAGCTGTTTTTT.

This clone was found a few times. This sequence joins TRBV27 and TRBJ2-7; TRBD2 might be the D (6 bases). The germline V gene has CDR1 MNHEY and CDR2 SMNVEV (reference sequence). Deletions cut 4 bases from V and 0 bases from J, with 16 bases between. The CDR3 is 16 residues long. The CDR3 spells CASSSIADPSSYEQYF. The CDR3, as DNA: TGTGCCAGCAGTTCCATAGCGGACCCAAGCTCCTACGAGCAGTACTTC.

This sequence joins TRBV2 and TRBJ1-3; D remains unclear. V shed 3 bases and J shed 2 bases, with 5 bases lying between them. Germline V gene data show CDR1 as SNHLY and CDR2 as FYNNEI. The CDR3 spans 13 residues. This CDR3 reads CASSDGAGNTIYF. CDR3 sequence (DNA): TGTGCCAGCAGTGATGGGGCTGGAAACACCATATATTTT.

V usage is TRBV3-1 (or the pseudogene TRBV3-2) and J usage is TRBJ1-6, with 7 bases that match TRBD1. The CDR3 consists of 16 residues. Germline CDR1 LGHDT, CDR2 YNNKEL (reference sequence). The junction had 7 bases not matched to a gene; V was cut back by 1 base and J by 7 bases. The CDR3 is CASSQAGGRQNSPLHF. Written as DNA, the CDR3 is TGTGCCAGCAGCCAAGCAGGGGGGAGACAAAATTCACCCCTCCACTTT.

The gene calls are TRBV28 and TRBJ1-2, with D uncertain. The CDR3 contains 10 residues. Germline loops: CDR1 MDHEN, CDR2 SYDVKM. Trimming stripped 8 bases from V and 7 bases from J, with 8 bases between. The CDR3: CASFLGGYTF. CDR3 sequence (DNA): TGTGCCAGCTTTTTAGGTGGCTACACCTTC.

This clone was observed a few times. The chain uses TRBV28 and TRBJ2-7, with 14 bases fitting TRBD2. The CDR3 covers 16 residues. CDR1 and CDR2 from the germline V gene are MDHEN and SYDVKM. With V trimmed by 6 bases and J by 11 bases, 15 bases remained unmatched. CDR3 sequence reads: CASREGLAGALMREYF. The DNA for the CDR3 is TGTGCCAGCAGGGAGGGACTAGCGGGAGCTCTGATGAGGGAGTACTTC.

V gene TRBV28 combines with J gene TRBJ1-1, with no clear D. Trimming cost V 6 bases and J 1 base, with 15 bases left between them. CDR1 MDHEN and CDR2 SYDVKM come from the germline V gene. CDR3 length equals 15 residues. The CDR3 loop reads CASSFPGGSNTEAFF. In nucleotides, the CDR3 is TGTGCCAGCAGCTTTCCCGGAGGGTCGAACACTGAAGCTTTCTTT.

CDR3 in amino acids: CASSLESVAGANEQFF. DNA for the CDR3: TGTGCCAGCAGCTTGGAGAGCGTAGCGGGCGCGAATGAGCAGTTCTTC. This sequence joins TRBV7-3 and TRBJ2-1, with 7 bases fitting TRBD2. The length of the CDR3 is 16 residues. V trimming: 3 bases; J trimming: 7 bases; junction bases outside the gene matches: 12. The germline V gene has CDR1 SGHTA and CDR2 FQGTGA.

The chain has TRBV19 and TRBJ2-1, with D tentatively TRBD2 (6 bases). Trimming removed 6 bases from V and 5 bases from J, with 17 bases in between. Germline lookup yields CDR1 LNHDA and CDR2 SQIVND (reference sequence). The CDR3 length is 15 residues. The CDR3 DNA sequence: TGTGCCAGTAGCTCGGGACTTCTGCTCCACAATGAGCAGTTCTTC. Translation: CASSSGLLLHNEQFF.

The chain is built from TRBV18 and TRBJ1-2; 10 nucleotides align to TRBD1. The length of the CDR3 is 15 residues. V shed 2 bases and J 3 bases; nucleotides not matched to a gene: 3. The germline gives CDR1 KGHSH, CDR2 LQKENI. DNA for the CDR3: TGTGCCAGCTCACCAGGACAGGGGGAAGACTATGGCTACACCTTC. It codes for CASSPGQGEDYGYTF.